This T cell receptor (beta chain) was sequenced for a study of blood T cell repertoires in COVID-19. Study-wide background: Spain, Italy and the United States supplied samples that represented acute and convalescent COVID-19. The analysed material was cDNA or gDNA that came from T cells, B-cell-depleted T cells, or PBMCs.

Original analysis: Using reference gene primer amplification, nucleated cell counts were estimated. Assay used: immunoSEQ multiplex PCR; TCRdb lists only in-frame clones, some missing. V, J and clone size derive from that table, while D and trimming were established from the DNA sequence. The sample holds roughly 120,000 clones, roughly 85% seen once. Unmatched junction bases numbered 7, after V lost 3 bases and J lost 6 bases. The CDR3 consists of 14 residues. Germline-derived CDR1 and CDR2 are MDHEN and SYDVKM. The chain couples TRBV28 to TRBJ1-2, with 7 bases lining up with TRBD1. The source is a woman aged 60-75 years with acute or convalescent COVID-19. The sequenced sample was peripheral blood. CDR3 region: CASSFRGRGDGYTF. The CDR3 nucleotides are TGTGCCAGCAGTTTCAGAGGCAGGGGGGATGGCTACACCTTC.